The rows below give T cell receptor beta chains drawn from one sample of a study of CD8 T cells in Susac syndrome. TCRdb re-analysed the immunoSEQ multiplex PCR reads in MiXCR, keeping a single row per CDR3 protein. The table lists some 150,000 distinct CDR3 sequences, 85% to 95% of them singletons. Sequencing input: CD4+ T cells from PBMCs. These receptors originate from a human donor with Susac syndrome. Each CDR3 is given with its conserved first and last residue.

v_call,cdr3_aa
TRBV20-1,CSASGTDNSPLHF
TRBV9,CASSVEWGIGEKLFF
TRBV20-1,CSARVFRGNQPQHF
TRBV25-1,CASMSGGSRGGIGYTF
TRBV23-1,CASSQSGTGVPYEQYF
TRBV12-3/TRBV12-4,CASEWRGRLANQPQHF
TRBV9,CASSVPGGTGELFF
TRBV5-1,CASKSGGASGELFF
TRBV29-1,CSVVIAGGPSYNEQFF
TRBV10-1,CASSVGAMSEQYF
TRBV12-3/TRBV12-4,CASSPWVGELFF
TRBV20-1,CSARGLGRSSYNEQFF
TRBV30,CAWSAGLAGEQFF
TRBV20-1,CSARSGFEPQHF
TRBV20-1,CSADRTGSLGEAFF
TRBV15,CATSRDGQGGDTQYF
TRBV19,CASSIRGGNTEAFF
TRBV30,CAWADRGGFLAKNIQYF
TRBV29-1,CSLDRGNTEAFF
TRBV12-3/TRBV12-4,CASSLVLGGSVYEQYF
TRBV9,CASSVATGQGGEKLFF
TRBV7-9,CASSLLPYEQYF
TRBV19,CASSLPGGRTEAFF
TRBV4-1,CASSRTGLNYNEQFF
TRBV7-3,CASSFPDGELFF
TRBV12-3/TRBV12-4,CASSFDRRGGSNQPQHF
TRBV19,CASSIWGGEAFF
TRBV5-4,CASSLDPTGDTQYF
TRBV9,CASSVVALTDTQYF
TRBV7-9,CASSPTERSPLHF
TRBV6-6,CASSDRGAPGSPLHF
TRBV25-1,CASSEAGAHEQYF
TRBV28,CASSGDARGKSGANVLTF
TRBV9,CASSVGADSYNSPLHF
TRBV12-3/TRBV12-4,CASIRGTVNTEAFF
TRBV18,CASSPRSTGSTGELFF
TRBV30,CAWSVLRPTAGVRNEQYF
TRBV20-1,CSAIEGIAGTEAFF
TRBV20-1,CSARAHGGANTEAFF
TRBV20-1,CSARRGGAGAQPQHF
TRBV12-3/TRBV12-4,CASTDFERANVLTF
TRBV12-3/TRBV12-4,CASSPRGASWNQPQHF
TRBV12-3/TRBV12-4,CASSLPGQGAGGYTF
TRBV28,CASSLGYQPQHF
TRBV30,CAWRPQAAGELFF
TRBV2,CASTQAGGSYEQYF
TRBV20-1,CSATRAETQYF
TRBV20-1,CSARPATSGPYNEQFF
TRBV20-1,CSAQIAGFYGYTF
TRBV21-1,CASTLTGFPGSYEQYF
TRBV18,CASSPILVNEQFF
TRBV25-1,CASSEGREFYNEQFF
TRBV6-5,CASSLSGIGTYEQYF
TRBV12-3/TRBV12-4,CASRLARSSYNEQFF
TRBV7-2,CASSPRGLAGAETQYF
TRBV25-1,CASSGLAGDSNQPQHF
TRBV6-5,CASSYSGASSYNEQFF
TRBV18,CASSPRDQETQYF